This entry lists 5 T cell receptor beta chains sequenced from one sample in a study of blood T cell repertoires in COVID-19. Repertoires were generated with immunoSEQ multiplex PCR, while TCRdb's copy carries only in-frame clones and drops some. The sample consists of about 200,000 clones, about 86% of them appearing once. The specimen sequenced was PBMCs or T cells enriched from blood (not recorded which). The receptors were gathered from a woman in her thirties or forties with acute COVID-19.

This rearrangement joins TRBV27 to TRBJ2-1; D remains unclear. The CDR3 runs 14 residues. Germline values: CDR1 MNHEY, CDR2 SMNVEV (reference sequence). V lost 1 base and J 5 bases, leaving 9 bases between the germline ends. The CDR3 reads CASSLYRQDNEQFF. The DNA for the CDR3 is TGTGCCAGCAGTTTATATAGGCAGGACAATGAGCAGTTCTTC.

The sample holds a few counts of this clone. Written as DNA, the CDR3 is TGTGCCAGCAGTTCAGGGACAGGGGGCATAGGACAGCCCCAGCATTTT. This gives the protein CASSSGTGGIGQPQHF. The V and J genes are TRBV28 and TRBJ1-5; TRBD1 agrees at 12 bases. The trim removed 4 bases at V and 7 bases at J, leaving 8 bases unmatched. The CDR3 contains 16 residues. Per the germline V gene, CDR1 is MDHEN and CDR2 is SYDVKM.

The CDR3 coding sequence is TGTGCCAGCAGACTTACAGGGGAGCAGTACTTC. Protein sequence: CASRLTGEQYF. The chain links TRBV6-5 to TRBJ2-7, with a tentative D call TRBD1 (6 bases). CDR1 and CDR2 (germline): MNHEY, SVGAGI. Between the trimmed V and J ends, which lost 6 bases and 7 bases, there was a span of 10 bases. The CDR3 is 11 amino acids.

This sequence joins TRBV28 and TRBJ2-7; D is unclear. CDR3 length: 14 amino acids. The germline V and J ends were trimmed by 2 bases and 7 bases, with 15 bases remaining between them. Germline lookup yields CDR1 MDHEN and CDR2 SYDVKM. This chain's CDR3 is CASSLAPTMGEQYF. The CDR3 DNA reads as TGTGCCAGCAGTTTAGCGCCCACTATGGGTGAGCAGTACTTC.

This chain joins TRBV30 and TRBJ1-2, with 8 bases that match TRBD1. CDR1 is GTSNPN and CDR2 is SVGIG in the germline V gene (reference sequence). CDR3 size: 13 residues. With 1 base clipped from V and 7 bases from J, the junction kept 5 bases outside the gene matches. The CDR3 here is CAWSDRGVGGYTF. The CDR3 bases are TGTGCCTGGAGTGACAGGGGGGTGGGTGGCTACACCTTC. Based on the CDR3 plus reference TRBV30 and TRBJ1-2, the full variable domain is SQTIHQWPATLVQPVGSPLSLECTVEGTSNPNLYWYRQAAGRGLQLLFYSVGIGQISSEVPQNLSASRPQDRQFILSSKKLLLSDSGFYLCAWSDRGVGGYTFGSGTRLTVV.